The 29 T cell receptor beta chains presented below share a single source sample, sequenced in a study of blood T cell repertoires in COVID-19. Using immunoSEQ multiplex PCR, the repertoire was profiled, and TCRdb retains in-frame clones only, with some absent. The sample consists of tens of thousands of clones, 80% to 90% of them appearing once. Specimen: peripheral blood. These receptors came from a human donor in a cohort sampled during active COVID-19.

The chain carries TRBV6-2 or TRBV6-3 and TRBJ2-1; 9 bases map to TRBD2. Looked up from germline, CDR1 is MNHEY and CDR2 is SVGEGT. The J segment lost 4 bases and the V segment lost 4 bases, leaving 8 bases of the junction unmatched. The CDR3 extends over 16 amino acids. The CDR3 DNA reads TGTGCCAGCAGTTGGAATAGCGGGGGCCTTTACAATGAGCAGTTCTTC. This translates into CASSWNSGGLYNEQFF.

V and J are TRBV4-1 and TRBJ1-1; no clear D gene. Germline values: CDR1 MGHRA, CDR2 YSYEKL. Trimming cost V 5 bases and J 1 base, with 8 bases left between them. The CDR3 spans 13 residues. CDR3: CASSAVRNTEAFF. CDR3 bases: TGCGCCAGCAGCGCGGTCAGGAACACTGAAGCTTTCTTT.

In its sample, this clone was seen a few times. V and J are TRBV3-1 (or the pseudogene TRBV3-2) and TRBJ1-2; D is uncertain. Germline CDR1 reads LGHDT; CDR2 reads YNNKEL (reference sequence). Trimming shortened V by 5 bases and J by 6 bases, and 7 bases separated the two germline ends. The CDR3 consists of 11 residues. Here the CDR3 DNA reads TGTGCCAGCAGCTACGCGGATGGCTACACCTTC. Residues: CASSYADGYTF.

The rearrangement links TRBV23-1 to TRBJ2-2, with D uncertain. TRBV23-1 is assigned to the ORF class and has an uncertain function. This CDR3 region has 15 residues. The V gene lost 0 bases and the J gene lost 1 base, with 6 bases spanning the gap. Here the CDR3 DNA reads TGCGCCAGCAGTCAATCGGCAGGGAACACCGGGGAGCTGTTTTTT. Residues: CASSQSAGNTGELFF.

CDR3 DNA: TGTGCCAGCAGTAAACTAGCGGGGGGCACAGATACGCAGTATTTT. This translates into CASSKLAGGTDTQYF. The chain uses TRBV25-1 and TRBJ2-3; 11 bases fit TRBD2. CDR3 size: 15 residues. Trimming at V came to 5 bases and at J to 1 base, leaving 2 bases not matched to a gene. Germline lookup yields CDR1 MGHDK and CDR2 SYGVNS.

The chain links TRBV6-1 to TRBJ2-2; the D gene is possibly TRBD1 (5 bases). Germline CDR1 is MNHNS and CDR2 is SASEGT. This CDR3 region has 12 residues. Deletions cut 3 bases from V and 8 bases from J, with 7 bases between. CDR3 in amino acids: CASSEDMGELFF. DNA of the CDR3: TGTGCCAGCAGTGAGGACATGGGGGAGCTGTTTTTT.

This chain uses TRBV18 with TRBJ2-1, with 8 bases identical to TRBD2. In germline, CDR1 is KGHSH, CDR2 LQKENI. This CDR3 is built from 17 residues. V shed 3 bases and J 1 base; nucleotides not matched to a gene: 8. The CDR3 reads CASSPRGSGVSYNEQFF. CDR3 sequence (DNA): TGTGCCAGCTCACCCCGAGGTAGCGGGGTTTCCTACAATGAGCAGTTCTTC.

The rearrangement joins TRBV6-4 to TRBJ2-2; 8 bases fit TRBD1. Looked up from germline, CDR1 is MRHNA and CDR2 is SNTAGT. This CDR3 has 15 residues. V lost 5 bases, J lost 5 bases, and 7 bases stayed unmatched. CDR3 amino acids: CASSPQGGTTGELFF. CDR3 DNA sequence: TGTGCCAGCAGTCCACAGGGGGGAACTACCGGGGAGCTGTTTTTT.

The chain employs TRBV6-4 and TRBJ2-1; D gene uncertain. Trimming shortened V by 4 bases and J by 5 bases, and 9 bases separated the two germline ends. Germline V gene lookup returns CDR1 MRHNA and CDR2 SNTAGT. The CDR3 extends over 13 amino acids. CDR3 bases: TGTGCCAGCAGTGTCACTCGGGACAATGAGCAGTTCTTC. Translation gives CASSVTRDNEQFF.

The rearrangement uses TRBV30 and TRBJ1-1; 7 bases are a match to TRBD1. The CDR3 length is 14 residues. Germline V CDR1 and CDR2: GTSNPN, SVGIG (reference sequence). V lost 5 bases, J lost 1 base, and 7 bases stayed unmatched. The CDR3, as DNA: TGTGCCTGGGTCGACAGGGAAAGGAACACTGAAGCTTTCTTT. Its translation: CAWVDRERNTEAFF. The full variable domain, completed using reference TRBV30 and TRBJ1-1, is SQTIHQWPATLVQPVGSPLSLECTVEGTSNPNLYWYRQAAGRGLQLLFYSVGIGQISSEVPQNLSASRPQDRQFILSSKKLLLSDSGFYLCAWVDRERNTEAFFGQGTRLTVV.

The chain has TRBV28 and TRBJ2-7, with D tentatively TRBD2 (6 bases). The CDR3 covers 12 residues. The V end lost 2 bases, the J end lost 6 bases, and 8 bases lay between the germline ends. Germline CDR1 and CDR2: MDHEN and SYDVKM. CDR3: CASSLRRVEQYF. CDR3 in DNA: TGTGCCAGCAGTTTAAGGAGGGTCGAGCAGTACTTC. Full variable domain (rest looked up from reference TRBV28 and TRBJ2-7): DVKVTQSSRYLVKRTGEKVFLECVQDMDHENMFWYRQDPGLGLRLIYFSYDVKMKEKGDIPEGYSVSREKKERFSLILESASTNQTSMYLCASSLRRVEQYFGPGTRLTVT.

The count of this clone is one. The DNA for the CDR3 is TGTGCCAGCAGCTTGGATGTCAGGGGCACTGAAGCTTTCTTT. Translation gives CASSLDVRGTEAFF. The rearrangement joins TRBV5-5 to TRBJ1-1; D is perhaps TRBD1 (6 bases). The CDR3 loop spans 14 amino acids. Germline CDR1 SGHKS, CDR2 YYEKEE (reference sequence). The V end was cut by 0 bases, the J end by 4 bases, with 10 bases between.

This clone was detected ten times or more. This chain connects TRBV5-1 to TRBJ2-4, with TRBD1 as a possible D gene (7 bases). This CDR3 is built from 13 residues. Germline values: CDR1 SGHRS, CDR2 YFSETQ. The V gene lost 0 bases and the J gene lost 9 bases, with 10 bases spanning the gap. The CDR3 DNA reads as TGCGCCAGCAGCTTGGGACAGGGAGGCATTCAGTACTTC. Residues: CASSLGQGGIQYF.

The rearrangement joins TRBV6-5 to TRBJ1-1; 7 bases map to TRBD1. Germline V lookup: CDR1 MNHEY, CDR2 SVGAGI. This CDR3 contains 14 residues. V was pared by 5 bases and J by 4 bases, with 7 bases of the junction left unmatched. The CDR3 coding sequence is TGTGCCAGCAGTAATCACAGGGGCGGCACTGAAGCTTTCTTT. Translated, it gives CASSNHRGGTEAFF.

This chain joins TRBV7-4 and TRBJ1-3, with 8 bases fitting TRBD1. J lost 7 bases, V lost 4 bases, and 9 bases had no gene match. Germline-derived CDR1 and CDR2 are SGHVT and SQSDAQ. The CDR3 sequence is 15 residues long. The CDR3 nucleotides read TGTGCCAGCAGCTGCGCACAGGGGGAAAGGAACACCATATATTTT. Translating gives CASSCAQGERNTIYF.

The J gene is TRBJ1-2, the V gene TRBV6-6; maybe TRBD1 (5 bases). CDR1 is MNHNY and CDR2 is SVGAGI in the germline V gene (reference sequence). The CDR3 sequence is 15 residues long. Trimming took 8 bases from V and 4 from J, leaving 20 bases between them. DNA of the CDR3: TGTGCCAGCCAAACTACCCGGACGGGGGGCTATGGCTACACCTTC. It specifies CASQTTRTGGYGYTF.

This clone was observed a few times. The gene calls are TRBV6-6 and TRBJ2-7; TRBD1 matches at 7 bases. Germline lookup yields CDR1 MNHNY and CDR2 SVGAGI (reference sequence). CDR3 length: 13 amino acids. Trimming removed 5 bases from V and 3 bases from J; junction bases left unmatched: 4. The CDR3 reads CASSQGTVYEQYF. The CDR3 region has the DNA TGTGCCAGCAGTCAAGGGACAGTCTACGAGCAGTACTTC.

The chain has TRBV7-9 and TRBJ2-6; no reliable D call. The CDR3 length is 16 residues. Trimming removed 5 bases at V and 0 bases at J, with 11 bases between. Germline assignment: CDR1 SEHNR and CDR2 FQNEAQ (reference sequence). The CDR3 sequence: CASSAPKSSGANVLTF. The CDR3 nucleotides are TGTGCCAGCAGCGCCCCAAAGAGCTCTGGGGCCAACGTCCTGACTTTC. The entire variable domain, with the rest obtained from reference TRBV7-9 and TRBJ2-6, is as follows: DTGVSQNPRHKITKRGQNVTFRCDPISEHNRLYWYRQTLGQGPEFLTYFQNEAQLEKSRLLSDRFSAERPKGSFSTLEIQRTEQGDSAMYLCASSAPKSSGANVLTFGAGSRLTVL.

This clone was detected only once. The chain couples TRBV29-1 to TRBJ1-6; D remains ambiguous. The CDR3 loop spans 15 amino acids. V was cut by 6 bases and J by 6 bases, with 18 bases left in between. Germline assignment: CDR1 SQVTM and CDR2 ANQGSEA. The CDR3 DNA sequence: TGCAGCGTAAAGACTTCCGGGTCGCGTAATTCACCCCTCCACTTT. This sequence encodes CSVKTSGSRNSPLHF.

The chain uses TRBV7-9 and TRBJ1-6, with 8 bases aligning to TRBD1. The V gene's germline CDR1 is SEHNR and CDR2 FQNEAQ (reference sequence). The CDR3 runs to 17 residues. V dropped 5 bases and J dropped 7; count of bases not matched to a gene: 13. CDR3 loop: CASSQHLGQGGNSPLHF. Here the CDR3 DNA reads TGTGCCAGCAGCCAACACCTCGGACAGGGCGGGAATTCACCCCTCCACTTT. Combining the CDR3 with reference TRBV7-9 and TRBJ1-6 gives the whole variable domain DTGVSQNPRHKITKRGQNVTFRCDPISEHNRLYWYRQTLGQGPEFLTYFQNEAQLEKSRLLSDRFSAERPKGSFSTLEIQRTEQGDSAMYLCASSQHLGQGGNSPLHFGNGTRLTVT.

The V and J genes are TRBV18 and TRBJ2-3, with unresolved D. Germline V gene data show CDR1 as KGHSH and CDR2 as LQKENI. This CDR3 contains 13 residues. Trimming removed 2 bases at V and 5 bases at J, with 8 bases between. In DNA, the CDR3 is TGTGCCAGCTCACCAATGCAGATAGATACGCAGTATTTT. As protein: CASSPMQIDTQYF.

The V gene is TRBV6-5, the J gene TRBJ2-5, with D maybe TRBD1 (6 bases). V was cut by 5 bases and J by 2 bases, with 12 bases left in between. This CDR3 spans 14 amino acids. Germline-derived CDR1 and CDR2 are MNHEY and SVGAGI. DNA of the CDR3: TGTGCCAGCAGTCCCACAGGGATTCAAGAGACCCAGTACTTC. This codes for CASSPTGIQETQYF.

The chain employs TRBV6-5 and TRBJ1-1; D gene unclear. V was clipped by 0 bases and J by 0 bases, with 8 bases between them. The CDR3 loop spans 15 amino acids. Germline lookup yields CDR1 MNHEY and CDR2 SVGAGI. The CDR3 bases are TGTGCCAGCAGTTACTCGACACGGATGAACACTGAAGCTTTCTTT. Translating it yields CASSYSTRMNTEAFF.

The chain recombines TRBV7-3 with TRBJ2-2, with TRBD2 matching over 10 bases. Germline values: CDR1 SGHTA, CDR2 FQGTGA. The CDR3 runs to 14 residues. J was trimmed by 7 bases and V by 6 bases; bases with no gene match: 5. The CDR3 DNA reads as TGTGCCAGCAGGCCAGGGACTAGCGACGGGGAGCTGTTTTTT. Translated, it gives CASRPGTSDGELFF.

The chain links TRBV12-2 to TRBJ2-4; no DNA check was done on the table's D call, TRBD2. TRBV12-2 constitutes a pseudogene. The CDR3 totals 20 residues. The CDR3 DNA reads TGTGCAAGTCGCTTAGCTACTAGCGGGGGGGCGGTGCGAAGATTAAACATTCAGTACTTC. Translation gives CASRLATSGGAVRRLNIQYF.

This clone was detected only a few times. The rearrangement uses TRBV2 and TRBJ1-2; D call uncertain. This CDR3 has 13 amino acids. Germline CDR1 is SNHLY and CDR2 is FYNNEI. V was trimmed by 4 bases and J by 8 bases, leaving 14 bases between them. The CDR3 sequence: CASSAAANGGYTF. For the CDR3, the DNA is TGTGCCAGCAGTGCGGCGGCCAACGGAGGCTACACCTTC.

The CDR3 here is CASSLDGGFAEAFF. Here the CDR3 DNA reads TGCGCCAGCAGCTTGGACGGGGGGTTCGCTGAAGCTTTCTTT. The rearrangement joins TRBV5-1 to TRBJ1-1; weak D call: TRBD1 (5 bases). With 0 bases removed from V and 6 bases from J, the gap between germline ends came to 12 bases. This CDR3 spans 14 amino acids. Germline-derived CDR1 and CDR2 are SGHRS and YFSETQ.

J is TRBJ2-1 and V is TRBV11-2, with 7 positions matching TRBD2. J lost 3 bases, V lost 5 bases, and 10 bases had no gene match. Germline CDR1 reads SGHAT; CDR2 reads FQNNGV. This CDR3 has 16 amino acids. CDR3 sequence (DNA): TGTGCCAGCAGCCGGGGGTTGGGGGGGAACTACAATGAGCAGTTCTTC. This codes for CASSRGLGGNYNEQFF.

CDR3 protein: CAWGRQANTGELFF. CDR3 nucleotides: TGTGCCTGGGGGCGACAAGCGAACACCGGGGAGCTGTTTTTT. This chain uses TRBV30 with TRBJ2-2; unclear D gene. Trimming took 5 bases from V and 0 from J, leaving 10 bases between them. From germline, CDR1 is GTSNPN and CDR2 SVGIG (reference sequence). The CDR3 runs 14 residues. Together with reference TRBV30 and TRBJ2-2, the CDR3 gives the full variable domain: SQTIHQWPATLVQPVGSPLSLECTVEGTSNPNLYWYRQAAGRGLQLLFYSVGIGQISSEVPQNLSASRPQDRQFILSSKKLLLSDSGFYLCAWGRQANTGELFFGEGSRLTVL.